This section outlines one T cell receptor (beta chain) sequence together with its context. The antigen remains undetermined. Other DNA sequences in the sample encode the same CDR3. The sample belongs to a study of shared clonotypes between healthy human individuals. General observations from the study: Clonotype sharing among donors likely depends on sequencing depth.

Genomic DNA belonging to each subset was distributed in equal measure over several immunoSEQ plates. It was roughly 330 ng DNA, 25,000 to 35,000 T cell genomes, that went into each replicate PCR of unsorted PBMC. Here immunoSEQ multiplex PCR was the method, and the copy in TCRdb shows in-frame clones only, minus some. The data hold some 470,000 clones, with over 60% observed a single time. Per the germline V gene, CDR1 is SGHRS and CDR2 is YFSETQ. Between the trimmed V and J ends, which lost 0 bases and 6 bases, there was a span of 10 bases. The CDR3 extends over 13 amino acids. Sequencing used PBMCs. J is TRBJ2-7 and V is TRBV5-1; the D is unclear. The receptor comes from a woman between 40 and 50 years old in good health. Some clones in this sample may be carry-over from other donors' samples. The CDR3 sequence: CASSLEGPGEQYF. CDR3 coding DNA: TGCGCCAGCAGCTTGGAAGGTCCAGGCGAGCAGTACTTC.